The clone carrying this T cell receptor (beta chain) was counted only a few times. V was clipped by 2 bases and J by 5 bases, with 15 bases between them. This CDR3 has 15 amino acids. Per germline, CDR1 KGHSH and CDR2 LQKENI. One entry per CDR3 protein results from TCRdb running MiXCR on the RT-PCR reads. Of about 700,000 distinct CDR3 sequences in the sample, 12% to 15% were seen once. Sequencing was done on a sample of memory CD4+ T cells from blood. The TCR was taken from a female donor in good health, serving as a healthy control. The V gene is TRBV18, the J gene TRBJ1-2; weak D call: TRBD1 (5 bases). The CDR3 spells CASSPNLGPGYGYTF. In DNA form, the CDR3 reads TGTGCCAGCTCACCAAATTTGGGACCCGGGTATGGCTACACCTTC.